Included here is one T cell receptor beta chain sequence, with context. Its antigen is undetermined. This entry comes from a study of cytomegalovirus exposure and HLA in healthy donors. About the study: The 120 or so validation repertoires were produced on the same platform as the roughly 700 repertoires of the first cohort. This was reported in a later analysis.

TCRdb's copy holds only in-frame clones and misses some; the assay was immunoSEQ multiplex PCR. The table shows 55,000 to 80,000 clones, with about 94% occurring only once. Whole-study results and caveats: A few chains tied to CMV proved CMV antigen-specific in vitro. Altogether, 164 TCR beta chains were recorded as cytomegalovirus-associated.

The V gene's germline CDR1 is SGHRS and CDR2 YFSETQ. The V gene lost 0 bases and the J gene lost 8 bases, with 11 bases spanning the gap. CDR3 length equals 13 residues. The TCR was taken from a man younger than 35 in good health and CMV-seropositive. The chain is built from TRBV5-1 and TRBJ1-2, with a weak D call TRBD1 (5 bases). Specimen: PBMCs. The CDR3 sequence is CASSLGDSGGYTF. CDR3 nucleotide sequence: TGCGCCAGCAGCTTGGGGGACTCCGGGGGCTACACCTTC.